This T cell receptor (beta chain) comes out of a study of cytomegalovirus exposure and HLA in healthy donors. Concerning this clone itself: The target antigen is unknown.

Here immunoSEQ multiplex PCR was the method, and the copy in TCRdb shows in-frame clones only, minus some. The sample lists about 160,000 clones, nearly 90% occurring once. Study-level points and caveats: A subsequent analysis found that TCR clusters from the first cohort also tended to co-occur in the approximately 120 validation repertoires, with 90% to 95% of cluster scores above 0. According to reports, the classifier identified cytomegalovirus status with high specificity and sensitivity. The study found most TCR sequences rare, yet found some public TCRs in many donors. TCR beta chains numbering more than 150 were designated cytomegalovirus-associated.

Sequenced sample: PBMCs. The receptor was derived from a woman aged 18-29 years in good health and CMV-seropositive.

CDR3 coding DNA: TGTGCCAGCAGGAACGGACAGGGGGGGTACGAGCAGTACTTC. Its protein is CASRNGQGGYEQYF. This sequence joins TRBV7-2 and TRBJ2-7; 10 bases align to TRBD1. Per the germline V gene, CDR1 is SGHTA and CDR2 is FQGNSA. The CDR3 sequence is 14 residues long. Unmatched junction bases numbered 6, after V lost 6 bases and J lost 4 bases.